This TCR beta chain is drawn from a study of blood T cell repertoires in COVID-19. Study as a whole: Some COVID-19 samples were acute and others convalescent; all came from the United States, Italy and Spain.

Recruitment covered 25 or so US areas and drew participants whose ages spanned roughly 18 to 100 years. Self-reported history from a screening survey and questionnaire set each donor's cohort. CDR3 length equals 16 residues. Trimming took 6 bases from V and 4 from J, leaving 23 bases between them. Germline CDR1 SQVTM, CDR2 ANQGSEA. Per the original data handling: Quantification of nucleated cells was approximated via reference gene primer amplification. Repertoires were generated with immunoSEQ multiplex PCR, while TCRdb's copy carries only in-frame clones and drops some. V, J and clone size were drawn from that table, and D and trimming were deduced from the DNA. This repertoire shows around 230,000 clones, around 88% found once; its top ten account for 2.5%.

The chain combines TRBV29-1 with TRBJ2-3, with D possibly TRBD2 on 5 matching bases. The receptor was isolated from a middle-aged woman with acute COVID-19. The sequenced sample consisted of PBMCs or T cells enriched from blood (not recorded which). The CDR3 loop is CSVALAGSMVPDTQYF. DNA of the CDR3: TGCAGCGTAGCCCTAGCAGGCTCAATGGTCCCAGATACGCAGTATTTT.